The 10 T cell receptor beta chains below all came from one sample that was sequenced in a study of CD8+ T cells in alopecia areata. Specified treatment: oral pan-JAK inhibitor, 5-10 mg twice daily. Following RNA extraction, reverse transcription yielded cDNA that acted as the sequencing template. Using immunoSEQ multiplex PCR, the repertoire was profiled, and TCRdb retains in-frame clones only, with some absent. The sample has around 110,000 clones; around 84% are singletons. This sample comprised CD8+ T cells sorted from blood, obtained at week 24, from a patient treated with tofacitinib. These receptors all stem from a human donor with alopecia areata.

The CDR3, as DNA: TGTGCCAGCAGCGCCCGGGACTCGGCCTGGGATGAGCAGTTCTTC. Its protein is CASSARDSAWDEQFF. The chain carries TRBV11-2 and TRBJ2-1; D might be TRBD2 (6 bases). V was pared by 5 bases and J by 8 bases, with 19 bases between. Germline V gene sequence: CDR1 SGHAT, CDR2 FQNNGV. The CDR3 loop spans 15 amino acids.

This chain joins TRBV5-6 and TRBJ2-7; a weak D match, TRBD2 (5 bases). Per the germline V gene, CDR1 is SGHDT and CDR2 is YYEEEE. V was shortened by 2 bases and J by 3 bases, with 12 bases between the two germline ends. This CDR3 contains 14 residues. Written as DNA, the CDR3 is TGTGCCAGCAGCTTAGGAGGCCAGATCTACGAGCAGTACTTC. The encoded protein is CASSLGGQIYEQYF.

The chain has TRBV13 and TRBJ2-5; maybe TRBD1 (5 bases). Trimming removed 0 bases at V and 5 bases at J, with 13 bases between. This CDR3 has 15 amino acids. CDR1 is PRHDT, CDR2 FYEKMQ, per germline (reference sequence). The CDR3 sequence is CASSLGAGPAETQYF. CDR3 DNA sequence: TGTGCCAGCAGCTTAGGGGCAGGGCCGGCGGAGACCCAGTACTTC.

The chain uses TRBV7-9 and TRBJ1-5; 7 positions match TRBD1. The length of the CDR3 is 14 residues. The ends lost 5 bases at V and 4 bases at J; junction bases unmatched: 5. The germline V gene has CDR1 SEHNR and CDR2 FQNEAQ (reference sequence). This CDR3 is CASSPGTENQPQHF. The CDR3 nucleotides read TGTGCCAGCAGCCCCGGGACAGAAAATCAGCCCCAGCATTTT.

The rearrangement uses TRBV5-4 and TRBJ1-5, with 11 bases aligning to TRBD1. V dropped 4 bases and J dropped 7; count of bases not matched to a gene: 7. From germline, CDR1 is SGHNT and CDR2 YYREEE (reference sequence). The CDR3 runs 15 residues. The CDR3 DNA is TGTGCCAGCAGCCCGGACAGGGGGCTGCTGCAGCCCCAGCATTTT. It codes for CASSPDRGLLQPQHF.

The CDR3 bases are TGTGCCAGCAGACCCAGCGCGGGGGGCAATCAGCCCCAGCATTTT. Its translation: CASRPSAGGNQPQHF. The chain combines TRBV2 with TRBJ1-5, with D maybe TRBD1 (5 bases). The V gene's germline CDR1 is SNHLY and CDR2 FYNNEI. The V and J ends lost 6 bases and 2 bases respectively, with 14 bases between them. The CDR3 sequence is 15 residues long.

The CDR3 sequence: CASSILAGEETQYF. In DNA form, the CDR3 reads TGTGCCAGCAGCATACTAGCGGGGGAAGAGACCCAGTACTTC. The genes are TRBV6-6 and TRBJ2-5; 11 nucleotides match TRBD2. V lost 6 bases, J lost 3 bases, and 3 bases stayed unmatched. CDR1 and CDR2 from the germline V gene are MNHNY and SVGAGI (reference sequence). This CDR3 is built from 14 residues.

The chain couples TRBV6-5 to TRBJ2-1, with 10 bases lining up with TRBD2. From germline, CDR1 is MNHEY and CDR2 SVGAGI. This CDR3 is 14 amino acids long. J gave up 6 bases and V 5 bases, and 4 bases lay outside the gene matches. CDR3 sequence reads: CASSALAGVNEQFF. The CDR3 DNA reads TGTGCCAGCAGTGCCCTAGCGGGGGTCAATGAGCAGTTCTTC.

Here the CDR3 reads CASSETTGEYF. DNA for the CDR3: TGTGCCAGCAGCGAAACGACGGGGGAGTATTTT. The V call is TRBV7-9, the J call TRBJ2-3; D is perhaps TRBD2 (6 bases). The CDR3 spans 11 residues. Trimming removed 5 bases from V and 13 bases from J, with 13 bases in between. Per the germline V gene, CDR1 is SEHNR and CDR2 is FQNEAQ (reference sequence).

The chain carries TRBV7-9 and TRBJ1-2, with D possibly being TRBD1 (5 bases). From germline, CDR1 is SEHNR and CDR2 FQNEAQ (reference sequence). This CDR3 contains 17 residues. Trimming left V 3 bases short and J 5 bases short, with 22 bases between. The DNA of the CDR3 is TGTGCCAGCAGCTTGCAGGACACGGGTGTTCACTTTTATGGCTACACCTTC. Translated, it gives CASSLQDTGVHFYGYTF.